Listed below are T cell receptor beta chains from one sample, sequenced in a study of T-cell memory formation after mild COVID-19. TCRdb re-called the 5' RACE reads through MiXCR, storing one row per CDR3 protein. The sample has 95,000 to 110,000 distinct CDR3 sequences; 13% to 15% are singletons. The sample comprised PBMCs or a T cell subset sorted from them (not recorded which). The receptor source for this set is a man younger than 35 who had mild COVID-19 (a few samples of this study predate the infection). Cell type and time point are not known. CDR3s leave out the opening cysteine and the closing phenylalanine or tryptophan. Fields, in order: CDR3 protein, V gene, J gene.

CDR3aa: SALTGRGGADTQY
v_gene: TRBV20-1
j_gene: TRBJ2-3

CDR3aa: ASSTDRGGYEQY
v_gene: TRBV9
j_gene: TRBJ2-7

CDR3aa: ASSDTYQALSYEQY
v_gene: TRBV6-2/TRBV6-3
j_gene: TRBJ2-7

CDR3aa: SAETSGVTGETQY
v_gene: TRBV20-1
j_gene: TRBJ2-5

CDR3aa: ASSEHAPEF
v_gene: TRBV2
j_gene: TRBJ2-1

CDR3aa: SVEDRMGQGREQY
v_gene: TRBV29-1
j_gene: TRBJ2-7

CDR3aa: ASSPGGHTEAF
v_gene: TRBV4-1
j_gene: TRBJ1-1

CDR3aa: ASSVETGDGYT
v_gene: TRBV9
j_gene: TRBJ1-2

CDR3aa: ASSLKTLMNTEAF
v_gene: TRBV5-5
j_gene: TRBJ1-1

CDR3aa: ASTSGGAYNEQF
v_gene: TRBV12-3/TRBV12-4
j_gene: TRBJ2-1

CDR3aa: ASNLAGETYEQY
v_gene: TRBV7-2
j_gene: TRBJ2-7

CDR3aa: ASSTPGRAGGPTDTQY
v_gene: TRBV7-2
j_gene: TRBJ2-3

CDR3aa: ASSHPSRTSNTGELF
v_gene: TRBV9
j_gene: TRBJ2-2

CDR3aa: ASSLEPPRDREVDYGYT
v_gene: TRBV11-2
j_gene: TRBJ1-2

CDR3aa: ASSFYSGTGNTGELF
v_gene: TRBV7-9
j_gene: TRBJ2-2

CDR3aa: ASKGGEKLF
v_gene: TRBV2
j_gene: TRBJ1-4

CDR3aa: SLDSYNEQF
v_gene: TRBV29-1
j_gene: TRBJ2-1

CDR3aa: ASSSTGTSGGAYNEQF
v_gene: TRBV28
j_gene: TRBJ2-1

CDR3aa: ASSPNAGGPAYEQY
v_gene: TRBV7-6
j_gene: TRBJ2-7

CDR3aa: ASSQGTASTDTQY
v_gene: TRBV4-3
j_gene: TRBJ2-3

CDR3aa: ASSLVPGSLEAF
v_gene: TRBV7-9
j_gene: TRBJ1-1

CDR3aa: ATSGTGRKY
v_gene: TRBV15
j_gene: TRBJ2-4

CDR3aa: ASSQEGLAGGLDTGELF
v_gene: TRBV4-2
j_gene: TRBJ2-2

CDR3aa: ASSYHGRDYLLRETQY
v_gene: TRBV12-3/TRBV12-4
j_gene: TRBJ2-5

CDR3aa: ASSLEGDYGYT
v_gene: TRBV7-2
j_gene: TRBJ1-2

CDR3aa: ASNPTATGPQH
v_gene: TRBV2
j_gene: TRBJ1-5

CDR3aa: ASSPGGSSTEAF
v_gene: TRBV28
j_gene: TRBJ1-1

CDR3aa: ASSLAELAGNEQF
v_gene: TRBV7-2
j_gene: TRBJ2-1

CDR3aa: ASSEGRGNQPQH
v_gene: TRBV2
j_gene: TRBJ1-5

CDR3aa: ASSESEGEAF
v_gene: TRBV6-1
j_gene: TRBJ1-1

CDR3aa: ASSVSAGQTYEQY
v_gene: TRBV27
j_gene: TRBJ2-7

CDR3aa: ASSLGGRRASGGAFYNEQF
v_gene: TRBV11-2
j_gene: TRBJ2-1

CDR3aa: ASSSIPLAKNIQY
v_gene: TRBV7-8
j_gene: TRBJ2-4

CDR3aa: ASSQELAGDTGELF
v_gene: TRBV4-1
j_gene: TRBJ2-2

CDR3aa: ASSYGSSGPPLAQY
v_gene: TRBV6-2/TRBV6-3
j_gene: TRBJ2-4

CDR3aa: ASTTRLGGSSYNEQF
v_gene: TRBV4-1
j_gene: TRBJ2-1

CDR3aa: ASSKRGGTEAF
v_gene: TRBV6-2/TRBV6-3
j_gene: TRBJ1-1